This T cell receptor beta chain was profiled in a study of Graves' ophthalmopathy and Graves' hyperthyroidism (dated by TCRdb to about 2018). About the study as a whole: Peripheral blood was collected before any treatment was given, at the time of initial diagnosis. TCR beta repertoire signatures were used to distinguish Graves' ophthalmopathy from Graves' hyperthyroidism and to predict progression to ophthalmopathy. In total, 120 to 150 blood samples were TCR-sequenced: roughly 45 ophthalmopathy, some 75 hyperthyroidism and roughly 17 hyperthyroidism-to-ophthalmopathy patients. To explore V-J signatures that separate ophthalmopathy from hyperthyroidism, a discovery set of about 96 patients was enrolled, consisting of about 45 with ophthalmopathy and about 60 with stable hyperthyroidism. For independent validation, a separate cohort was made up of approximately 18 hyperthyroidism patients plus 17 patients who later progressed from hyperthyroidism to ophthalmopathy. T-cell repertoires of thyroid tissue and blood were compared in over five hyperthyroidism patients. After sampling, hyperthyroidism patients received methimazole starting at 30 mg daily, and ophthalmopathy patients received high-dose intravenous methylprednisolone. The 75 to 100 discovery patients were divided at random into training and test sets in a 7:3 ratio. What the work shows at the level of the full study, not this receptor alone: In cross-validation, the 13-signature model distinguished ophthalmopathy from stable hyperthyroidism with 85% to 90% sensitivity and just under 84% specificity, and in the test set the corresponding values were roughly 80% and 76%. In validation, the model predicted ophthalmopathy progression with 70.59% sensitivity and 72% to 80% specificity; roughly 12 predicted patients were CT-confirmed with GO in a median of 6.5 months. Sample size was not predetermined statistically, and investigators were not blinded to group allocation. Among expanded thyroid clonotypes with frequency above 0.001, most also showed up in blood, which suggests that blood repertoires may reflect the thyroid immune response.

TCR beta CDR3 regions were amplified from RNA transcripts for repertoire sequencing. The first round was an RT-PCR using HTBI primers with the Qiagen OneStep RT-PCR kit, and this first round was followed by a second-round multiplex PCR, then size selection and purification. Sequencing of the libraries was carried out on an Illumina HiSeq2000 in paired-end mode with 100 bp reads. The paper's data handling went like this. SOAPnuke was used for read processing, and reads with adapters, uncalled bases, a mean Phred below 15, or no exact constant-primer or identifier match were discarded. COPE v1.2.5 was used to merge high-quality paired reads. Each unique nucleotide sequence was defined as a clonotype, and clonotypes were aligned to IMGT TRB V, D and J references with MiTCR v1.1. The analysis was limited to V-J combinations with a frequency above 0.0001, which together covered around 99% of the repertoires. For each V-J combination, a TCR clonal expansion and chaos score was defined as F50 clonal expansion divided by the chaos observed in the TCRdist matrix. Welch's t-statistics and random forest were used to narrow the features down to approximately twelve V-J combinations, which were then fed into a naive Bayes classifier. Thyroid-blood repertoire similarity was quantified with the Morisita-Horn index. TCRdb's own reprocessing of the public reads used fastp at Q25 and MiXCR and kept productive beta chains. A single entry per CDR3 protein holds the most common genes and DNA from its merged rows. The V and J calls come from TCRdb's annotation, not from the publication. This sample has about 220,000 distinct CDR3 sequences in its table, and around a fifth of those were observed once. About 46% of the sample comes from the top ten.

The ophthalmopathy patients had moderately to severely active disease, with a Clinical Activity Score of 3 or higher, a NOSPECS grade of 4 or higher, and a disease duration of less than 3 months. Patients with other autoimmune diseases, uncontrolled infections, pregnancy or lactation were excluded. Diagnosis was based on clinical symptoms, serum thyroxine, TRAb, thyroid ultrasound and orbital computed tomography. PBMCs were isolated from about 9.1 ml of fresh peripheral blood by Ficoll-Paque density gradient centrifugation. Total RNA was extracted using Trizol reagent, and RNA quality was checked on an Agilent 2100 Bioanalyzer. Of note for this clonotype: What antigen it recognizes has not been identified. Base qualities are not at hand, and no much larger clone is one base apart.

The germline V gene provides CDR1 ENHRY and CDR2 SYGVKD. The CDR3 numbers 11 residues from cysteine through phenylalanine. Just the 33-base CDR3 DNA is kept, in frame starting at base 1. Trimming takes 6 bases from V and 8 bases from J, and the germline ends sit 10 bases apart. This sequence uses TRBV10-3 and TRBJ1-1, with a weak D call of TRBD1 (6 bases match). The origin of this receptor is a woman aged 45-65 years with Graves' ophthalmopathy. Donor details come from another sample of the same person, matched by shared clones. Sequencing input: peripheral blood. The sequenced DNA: TGTGCCATCAGCGCCGGGACAGAAGCTTTCTTT. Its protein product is CAISAGTEAFF.